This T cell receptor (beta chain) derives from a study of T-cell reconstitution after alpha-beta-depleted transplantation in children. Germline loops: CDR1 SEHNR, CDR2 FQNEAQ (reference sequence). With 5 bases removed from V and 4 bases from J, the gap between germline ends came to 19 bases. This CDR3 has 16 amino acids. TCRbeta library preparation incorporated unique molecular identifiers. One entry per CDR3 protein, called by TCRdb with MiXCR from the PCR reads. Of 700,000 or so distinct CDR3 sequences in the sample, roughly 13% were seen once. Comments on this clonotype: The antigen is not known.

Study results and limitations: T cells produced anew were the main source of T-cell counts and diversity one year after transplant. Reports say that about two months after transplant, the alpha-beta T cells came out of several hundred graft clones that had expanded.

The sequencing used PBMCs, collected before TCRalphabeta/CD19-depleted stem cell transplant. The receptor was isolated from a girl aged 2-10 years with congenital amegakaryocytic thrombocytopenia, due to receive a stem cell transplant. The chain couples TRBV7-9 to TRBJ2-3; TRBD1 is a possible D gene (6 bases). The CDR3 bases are TGTGCCAGCAGCCGAGGTGCAGGGGTTGGCGCAGATACGCAGTATTTT. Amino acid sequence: CASSRGAGVGADTQYF.